This T cell receptor beta chain is from a study of blood T cell repertoires in COVID-19. Study context: Both acute and convalescent COVID-19 samples were obtained from the United States, Italy and Spain. Nucleic acid was either cDNA or gDNA, and it came from T cells, B-cell-depleted T cells, or PBMCs.

This clone was found once. The V gene's germline CDR1 is MNHEY and CDR2 SVGAGI. Trimming shortened V by 6 bases and J by 4 bases, and 11 bases separated the two germline ends. The CDR3 length is 13 residues. Method: immunoSEQ multiplex PCR; TCRdb's copy keeps in-frame clones and lacks some. The sample gives roughly 420,000 clones, around 89% of which show up once; 0.9% to 1% is in the top ten. The chain joins TRBV6-5 to TRBJ2-3; D is possibly TRBD2 (5 bases). The TCR sequence derives from a woman in her 30s with acute COVID-19. Material: PBMCs or T cells enriched from blood (not recorded which). For the CDR3, the DNA is TGTGCCAGCAGACGAGGGTATGCAGATACGCAGTATTTT. It codes for CASRRGYADTQYF.